This TCR beta chain derives from a study of cytomegalovirus exposure and HLA in healthy donors. Using immunoSEQ multiplex PCR, the repertoire was profiled, and TCRdb retains in-frame clones only, with some absent. The data show around 180,000 clones, 84% seen once. Trimming removed 3 bases from V and 0 bases from J; junction bases left unmatched: 7. CDR3 length: 17 residues. Germline-derived CDR1 and CDR2 are SGHRS and YFSETQ. The sequence was collected from a man between 18 and 35 years old in good health and CMV-seropositive. Sequencing input: PBMCs. This chain uses TRBV5-1 with TRBJ1-3; TRBD1 matches at 9 bases. The CDR3 region is CASSYWDRANSGNTIYF. Here the CDR3 DNA reads TGCGCCAGCAGCTACTGGGACAGGGCAAACTCTGGAAACACCATATATTTT.